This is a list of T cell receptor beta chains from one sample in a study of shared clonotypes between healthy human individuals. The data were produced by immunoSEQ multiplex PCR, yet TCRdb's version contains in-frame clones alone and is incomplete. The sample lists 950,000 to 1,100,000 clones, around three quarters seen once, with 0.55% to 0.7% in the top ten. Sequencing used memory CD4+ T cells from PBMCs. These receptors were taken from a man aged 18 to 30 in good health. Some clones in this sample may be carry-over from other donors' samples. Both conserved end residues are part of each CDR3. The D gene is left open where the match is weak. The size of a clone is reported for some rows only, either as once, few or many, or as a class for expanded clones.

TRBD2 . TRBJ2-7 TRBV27 TGTGCCAGCATGCGGACGGGACTAGCGGGAGGGCCGTTCTCCTACGAGCAGTACTTC CASMRTGLAGGPFSYEQYF
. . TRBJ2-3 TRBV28 TGTGCCAGCAGTTTACCGGGTACGCAGTATTTT CASSLPGTQYF
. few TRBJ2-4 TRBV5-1 TGCGCCAGCACCCTCTGGGAGAGCACAAACATTCAGTACTTC CASTLWESTNIQYF
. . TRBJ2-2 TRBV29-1 TGCAGCGTGGGATGGCCGAACACCGGGGAGCTGTTTTTT CSVGWPNTGELFF
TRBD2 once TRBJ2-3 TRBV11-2 TGTGCCAGCAGCTTAGGCAACCTAGCGGGAGCAGATACGCAGTATTTT CASSLGNLAGADTQYF
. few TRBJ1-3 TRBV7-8 TGTGCCAGCACCTACGCGGGGACCTCTGGAAACACCATATATTTT CASTYAGTSGNTIYF
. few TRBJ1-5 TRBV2 TGTGCCAGCAGTGAAAGAACAGAGTATCAGCCCCAGCATTTT CASSERTEYQPQHF
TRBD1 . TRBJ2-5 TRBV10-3 TGTGCCATCAGTGAGTCGAGGGACAGGGGGGAGACCCAGTACTTC CAISESRDRGETQYF
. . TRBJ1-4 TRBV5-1 TGCGCCAGCAGCTTGGGAGCAGTACTTAATGAAAAACTGTTTTTT CASSLGAVLNEKLFF
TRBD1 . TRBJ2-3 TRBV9 TGTGCCAGCAGCTCTCGCCGGACAGGCAGCACAGATACGCAGTATTTT CASSSRRTGSTDTQYF
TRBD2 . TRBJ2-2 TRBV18 TGTGCCAGCTCGTCGGGAGGCGGGGAGCTGTTTTTT CASSSGGGELFF
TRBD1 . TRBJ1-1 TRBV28 TGTGCCAGCAGTCAACCCGGGACAGGATTCGCTTTCTTT CASSQPGTGFAFF
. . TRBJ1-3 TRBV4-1 TGCGCCAGCAGCCAAGATCGGAGGGCTTACTCTGGAAACACCATATATTTT CASSQDRRAYSGNTIYF
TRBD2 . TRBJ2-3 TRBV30 TGTGCCTGCGGGAGGGGAAGCACAGATACGCAGTATTTT CACGRGSTDTQYF